The 18 T cell receptor beta chains below were found in one sample sequenced in a study of identical twins. From the 5' RACE reads, TCRdb called clonotypes with MiXCR, one entry per CDR3 protein. The sample contains 600,000 to 800,000 distinct CDR3 sequences, about 20% of which appear only once. The data also belong to a second study, concerning T cells expressing NK-cell markers.

The material sequenced was PBMCs. The receptors were gathered from a young woman in good health.

A note on this clonotype: One junction end disagrees with the germline gene, perhaps due to a read error. This chain links TRBV4-2 with TRBJ2-1; the D gene is possibly TRBD2 (7 bases). Germline assignment: CDR1 LGHNA and CDR2 YNFKEQ. The CDR3 totals 16 residues. The CDR3 sequence: CASSPQGGASYNEHFF. CDR3 in DNA: TGTGCCAGCAGCCCTCAAGGGGGGGCATCCTACAATGAGCACTTCTTC.

This clonotype was seen a few times. The chain carries TRBV20-1 and TRBJ2-7, with D possibly being TRBD1 (5 bases). Germline CDR1 DFQATT, CDR2 SNEGSKA (reference sequence). This CDR3 has 13 amino acids. With 3 bases removed from V and 5 bases from J, the gap between germline ends came to 14 bases. CDR3 amino acids: CSASDSRTHEQYF. In DNA form, the CDR3 reads TGCAGTGCTAGTGACAGCCGTACCCACGAGCAGTACTTC.

This clonotype was seen a few times. The chain recombines TRBV27 with TRBJ1-5; 8 bases are a match to TRBD1. This CDR3 is built from 14 residues. Trimming took 7 bases from V and 6 from J; bases not matched to a gene: 8. Germline CDR1 MNHEY, CDR2 SMNVEV (reference sequence). This CDR3 reads CASNPGQGGQPQHF. In DNA form, the CDR3 reads TGTGCCAGCAACCCCGGACAGGGAGGTCAGCCCCAGCATTTT.

This clonotype has a count of ten or more. The chain uses TRBV20-1 and TRBJ1-5; TRBD1 matches 8 bases. The germline CDR1 and CDR2 sequences are DFQATT and SNEGSKA (reference sequence). This CDR3 contains 14 residues. Trimming cost V 1 base and J 4 bases; bases outside gene matches: 3. CDR3 protein: CSARGQGNNQPQHF. The CDR3 DNA follows: TGCAGTGCTAGAGGACAGGGGAATAATCAGCCCCAGCATTTT.

J is TRBJ2-2 and V is TRBV10-3; D call uncertain. The germline V and J ends were trimmed by 2 bases and 0 bases, with 7 bases remaining between them. CDR1 is ENHRY and CDR2 is SYGVKD in the germline V gene. This CDR3 has 15 amino acids. CDR3 region: CAISETPSNTGELFF. CDR3 in DNA: TGTGCCATCAGTGAGACTCCATCGAACACCGGGGAGCTGTTTTTT.

There are a few counts of this clonotype. The chain recombines TRBV20-1 with TRBJ2-1; D could derive from TRBD1 or TRBD2 (5 bases each). CDR1 and CDR2 (germline): DFQATT, SNEGSKA (reference sequence). The CDR3 contains 11 residues. V was pared by 3 bases and J by 7 bases, with 7 bases between. The CDR3 DNA reads TGCAGTGCTAGGGGGGAAAATGAGCAGTTCTTC. This gives the protein CSARGENEQFF.

This clonotype was recorded once. The V and J genes are TRBV7-9 and TRBJ2-2; D is undetermined. Germline V gene data show CDR1 as SEHNR and CDR2 as FQNEAQ (reference sequence). The CDR3 has 11 residues. The V end was cut by 2 bases, the J end by 10 bases, with 5 bases between. The CDR3 spells CASSLNVELFF. CDR3 DNA sequence: TGTGCCAGCAGCTTAAATGTGGAGCTGTTTTTT.

This clonotype turned up a few times. The rearrangement joins TRBV6-2 or TRBV6-3 to TRBJ1-5; maybe TRBD1 (6 bases). V was trimmed by 2 bases and J by 6 bases, leaving 11 bases between them. The CDR3 is made up of 14 amino acids. Germline V gene sequence: CDR1 MNHEY, CDR2 SVGEGT. CDR3 in DNA: TGTGCCAGCAGTTACACGGGGGGCCTTCAGCCCCAGCATTTT. It yields the protein CASSYTGGLQPQHF.

This clonotype turned up a few times. The chain couples TRBV5-1 to TRBJ2-7; 9 positions match TRBD1. The CDR3 extends over 14 amino acids. The junction had 8 bases not matched to a gene; V was cut back by 4 bases and J by 6 bases. The germline V gene encodes CDR1 SGHRS and CDR2 YFSETQ. CDR3 nucleotide sequence: TGCGCCAGCAGCCACGGACAGGGGATTGGCGAGCAGTACTTC. It is translated as CASSHGQGIGEQYF. Using reference TRBV5-1 and TRBJ2-7 for the parts outside the CDR3, the full variable domain is KAGVTQTPRYLIKTRGQQVTLSCSPISGHRSVSWYQQTPGQGLQFLFEYFSETQRNKGNFPGRFSGRQFSNSRSEMNVSTLELGDSALYLCASSHGQGIGEQYFGPGTRLTVT.

This clonotype was picked up a small number of times. The chain recombines TRBV13 with TRBJ2-5, with D possibly TRBD2 on 5 matching bases. V gave up 6 bases and J gave up 1 base, with 9 bases separating them. Germline V gives CDR1 PRHDT, CDR2 FYEKMQ (reference sequence). The CDR3 is 13 residues long. The CDR3 DNA reads TGTGCCAGCAGTCAGCGGCTCCAAGAGACCCAGTACTTC. This codes for CASSQRLQETQYF.

This clonotype was detected only a few times. The genes are TRBV12-3 or TRBV12-4 and TRBJ1-1; D might be TRBD1 (5 bases). The CDR3 covers 14 residues. V was trimmed by 7 bases and J by 4 bases, leaving 16 bases between them. CDR3 region: CASTIVGGATEAFF. CDR3 sequence (DNA): TGTGCCAGCACCATCGTGGGGGGAGCCACTGAAGCTTTCTTT.

The rearrangement joins TRBV7-2 to TRBJ2-2, with no clear D. The CDR3 consists of 14 residues. CDR1 and CDR2 from the germline V gene are SGHTA and FQGNSA. Trimming shortened V by 4 bases and J by 3 bases, and 9 bases separated the two germline ends. The CDR3: CASSYVGYTGELFF. The CDR3 DNA is TGTGCCAGCAGCTATGTGGGCTACACCGGGGAGCTGTTTTTT. Drawing the rest from reference TRBV7-2 and TRBJ2-2, the complete variable domain is GAGVSQSPSNKVTEKGKDVELRCDPISGHTALYWYRQSLGQGLEFLIYFQGNSAPDKSGLPSDRFSAERTGGSVSTLTIQRTQQEDSAVYLCASSYVGYTGELFFGEGSRLTVL.

The rearrangement links TRBV25-1 to TRBJ1-6; 9 bases are shared with TRBD1. The CDR3 runs to 12 residues. Germline assignment: CDR1 MGHDK and CDR2 SYGVNS. CDR3: CVRDRANSPLHF. The DNA of the CDR3 is TGTGTTCGGGACAGGGCGAATTCACCCCTCCACTTT.

The sample holds one count of this clonotype. This chain connects TRBV11-1 to TRBJ2-3; D not resolved. V dropped 5 bases and J dropped 4 bases, with 10 bases sitting between them. The CDR3 totals 13 residues. Germline V gene lookup returns CDR1 SGHAT and CDR2 FQDESV (reference sequence). CDR3 bases: TGTGCCAGCAGCCTCTCACCGGCAGATACGCAGTATTTT. This encodes CASSLSPADTQYF.

The V call is TRBV10-3, the J call TRBJ2-3; 9 positions agree with TRBD2. This CDR3 comprises 14 residues. The ends lost 10 bases at V and 2 bases at J; junction bases unmatched: 7. Germline V gives CDR1 ENHRY, CDR2 SYGVKD. The CDR3 loop reads CARQSGGITDTQYF. The CDR3 DNA is TGTGCCAGACAGAGCGGGGGGATCACAGATACGCAGTATTTT.

This clonotype was seen ten or more times. V is TRBV7-9 and J is TRBJ1-2, with 12 nucleotides matching TRBD1. Germline-derived CDR1 and CDR2 are SEHNR and FQNEAQ (reference sequence). The CDR3 is 16 residues long. V lost 6 bases, J lost 6 bases, and 11 bases stayed unmatched. DNA of the CDR3: TGTGCCAGCAGGGCTACGGGGGACAGGGGGCTTAATGGCTACACCTTC. The encoded protein is CASRATGDRGLNGYTF.

This clonotype came up a few times. V gene TRBV3-1 combines with J gene TRBJ2-1, with 12 bases identical to TRBD2. Losses at the gene ends were 0 bases for V and 3 bases for J; bases not matched to a gene: 6. CDR1 is LGHDT and CDR2 is YNNKEL in the germline V gene (reference sequence). The CDR3 contains 18 residues. The chain's CDR3 is CASSQDGRTSGVYNEQFF. The CDR3 DNA is TGTGCCAGCAGCCAAGATGGTCGGACTAGCGGGGTCTACAATGAGCAGTTCTTC.

A few counts support this clonotype. This chain uses TRBV5-1 with TRBJ2-1; no definite D call. Germline V CDR1 and CDR2: SGHRS, YFSETQ. The CDR3 runs to 13 residues. The V and J ends lost 6 bases and 1 base respectively, with 8 bases between them. This chain's CDR3 is CASTPRSYNEQFF. CDR3 nucleotide sequence: TGCGCCAGCACCCCTCGGTCCTACAATGAGCAGTTCTTC.